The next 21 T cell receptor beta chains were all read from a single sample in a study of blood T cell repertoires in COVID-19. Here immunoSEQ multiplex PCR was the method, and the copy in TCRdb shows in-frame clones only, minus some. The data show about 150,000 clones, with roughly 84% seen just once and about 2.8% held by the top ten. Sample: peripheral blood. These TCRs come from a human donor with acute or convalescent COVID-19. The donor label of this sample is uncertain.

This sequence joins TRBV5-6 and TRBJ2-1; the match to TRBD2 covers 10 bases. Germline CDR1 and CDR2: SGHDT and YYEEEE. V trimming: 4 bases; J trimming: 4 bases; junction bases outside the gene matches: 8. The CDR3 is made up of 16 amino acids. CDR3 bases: TGTGCCAGCAGCATACCGGGACTAGCGAAATACAATGAGCAGTTCTTC. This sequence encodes CASSIPGLAKYNEQFF.

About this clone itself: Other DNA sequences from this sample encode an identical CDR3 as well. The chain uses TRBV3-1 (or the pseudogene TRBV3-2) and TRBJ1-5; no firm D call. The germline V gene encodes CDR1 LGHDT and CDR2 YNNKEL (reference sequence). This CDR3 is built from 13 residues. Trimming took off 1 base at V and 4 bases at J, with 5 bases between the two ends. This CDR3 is CASSQARNQPQHF. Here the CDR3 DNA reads TGTGCCAGCAGCCAAGCCAGAAATCAGCCCCAGCATTTT.

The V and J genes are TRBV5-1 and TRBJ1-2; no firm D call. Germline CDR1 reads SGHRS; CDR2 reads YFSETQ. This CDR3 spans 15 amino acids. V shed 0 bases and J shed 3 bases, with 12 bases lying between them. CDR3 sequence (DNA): TGCGCCAGCAGCTTGGATCCGGGGAAACACTATGGCTACACCTTC. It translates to CASSLDPGKHYGYTF.

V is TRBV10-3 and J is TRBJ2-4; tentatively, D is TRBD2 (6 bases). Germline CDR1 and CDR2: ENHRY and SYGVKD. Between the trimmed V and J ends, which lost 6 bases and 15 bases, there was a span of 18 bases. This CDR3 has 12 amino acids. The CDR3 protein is CAIRTDGGEGYF. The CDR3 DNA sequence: TGTGCCATCAGGACGGACGGAGGGGAAGGGTACTTC.

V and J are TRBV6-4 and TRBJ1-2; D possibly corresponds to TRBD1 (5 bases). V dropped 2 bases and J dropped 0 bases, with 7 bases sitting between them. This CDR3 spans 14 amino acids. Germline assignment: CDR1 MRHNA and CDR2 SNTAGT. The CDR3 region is CASSDPTANYGYTF. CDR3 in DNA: TGTGCCAGCAGTGACCCGACAGCTAACTATGGCTACACCTTC.

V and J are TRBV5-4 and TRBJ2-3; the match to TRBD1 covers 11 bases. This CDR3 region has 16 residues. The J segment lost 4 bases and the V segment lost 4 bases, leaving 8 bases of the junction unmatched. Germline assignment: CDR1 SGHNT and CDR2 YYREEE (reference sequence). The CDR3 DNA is TGTGCCAGCAGCCCCGGACAGGGGGCATCCCCAGATACGCAGTATTTT. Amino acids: CASSPGQGASPDTQYF.

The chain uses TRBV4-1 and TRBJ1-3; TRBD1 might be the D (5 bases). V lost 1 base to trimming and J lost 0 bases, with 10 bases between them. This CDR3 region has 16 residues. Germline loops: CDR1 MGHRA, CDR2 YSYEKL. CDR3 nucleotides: TGCGCCAGCAGCCAAGGTGGGGCCCGCTCTGGAAACACCATATATTTT. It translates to CASSQGGARSGNTIYF.

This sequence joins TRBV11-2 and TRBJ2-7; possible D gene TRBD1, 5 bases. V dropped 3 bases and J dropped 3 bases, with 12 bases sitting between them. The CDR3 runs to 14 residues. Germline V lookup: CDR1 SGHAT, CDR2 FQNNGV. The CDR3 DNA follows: TGTGCCAGCAGCTTTGCAGGGTTCGGCTACGAGCAGTACTTC. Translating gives CASSFAGFGYEQYF.

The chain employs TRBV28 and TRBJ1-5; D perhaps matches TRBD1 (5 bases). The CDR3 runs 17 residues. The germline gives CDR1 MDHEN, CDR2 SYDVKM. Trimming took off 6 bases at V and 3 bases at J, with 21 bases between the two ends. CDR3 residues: CASSPSSGGSDNQPQHF. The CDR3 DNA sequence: TGTGCCAGCAGCCCTTCCAGCGGGGGAAGCGACAATCAGCCCCAGCATTTT.

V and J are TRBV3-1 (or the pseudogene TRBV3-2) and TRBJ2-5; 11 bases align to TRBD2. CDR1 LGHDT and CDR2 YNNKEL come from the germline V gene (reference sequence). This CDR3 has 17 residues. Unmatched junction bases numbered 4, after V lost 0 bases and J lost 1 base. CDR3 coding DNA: TGTGCCAGCAGCCAAGATTCCCTAGCGGGGGGCCAAGAGACCCAGTACTTC. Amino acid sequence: CASSQDSLAGGQETQYF.

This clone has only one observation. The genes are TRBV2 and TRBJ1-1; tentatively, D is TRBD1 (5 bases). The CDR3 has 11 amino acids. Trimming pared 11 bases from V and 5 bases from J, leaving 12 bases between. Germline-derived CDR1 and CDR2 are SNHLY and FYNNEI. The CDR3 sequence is CAPRAKTEAFF. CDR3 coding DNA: TGTGCCCCCAGGGCCAAGACTGAAGCTTTCTTT.

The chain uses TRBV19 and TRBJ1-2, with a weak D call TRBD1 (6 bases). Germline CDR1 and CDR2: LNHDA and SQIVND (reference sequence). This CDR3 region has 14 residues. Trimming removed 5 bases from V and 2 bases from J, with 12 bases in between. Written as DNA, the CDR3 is TGTGCCAGTAGTGAAGGGACAACAAACTATGGCTACACCTTC. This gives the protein CASSEGTTNYGYTF.

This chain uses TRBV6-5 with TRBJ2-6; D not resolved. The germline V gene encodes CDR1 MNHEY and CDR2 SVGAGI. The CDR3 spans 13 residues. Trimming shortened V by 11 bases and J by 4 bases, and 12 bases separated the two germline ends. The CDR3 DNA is TGTGCCGGCCGCCCCCCAGGGGCCAACGTCCTGACTTTC. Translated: CAGRPPGANVLTF.

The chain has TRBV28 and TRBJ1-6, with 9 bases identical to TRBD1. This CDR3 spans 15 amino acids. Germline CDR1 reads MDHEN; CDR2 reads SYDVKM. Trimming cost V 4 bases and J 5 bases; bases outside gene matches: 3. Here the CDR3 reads CASSSDRGNNSPLHF. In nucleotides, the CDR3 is TGTGCCAGCAGTTCGGACAGGGGTAATAATTCACCCCTCCACTTT.

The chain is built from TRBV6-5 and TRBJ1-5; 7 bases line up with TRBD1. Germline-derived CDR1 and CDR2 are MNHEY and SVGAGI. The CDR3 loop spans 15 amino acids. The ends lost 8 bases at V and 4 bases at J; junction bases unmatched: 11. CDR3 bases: TGTGCCAGCGAGACCCGGGACAGCTCAAATCAGCCCCAGCATTTT. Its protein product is CASETRDSSNQPQHF.

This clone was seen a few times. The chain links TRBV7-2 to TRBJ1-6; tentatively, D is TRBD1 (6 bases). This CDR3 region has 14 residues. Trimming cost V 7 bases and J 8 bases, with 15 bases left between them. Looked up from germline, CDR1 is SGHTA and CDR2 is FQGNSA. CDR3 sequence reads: CASTPIQGYSPLHF. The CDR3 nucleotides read TGTGCCAGCACCCCAATCCAGGGGTATTCACCCCTCCACTTT.

CDR3 loop: CASSRGRVHGYTF. CDR3 bases: TGTGCCAGCTCTAGGGGTCGGGTCCATGGCTACACCTTC. The chain combines TRBV6-5 with TRBJ1-2; D perhaps matches TRBD1 (5 bases). CDR1 is MNHEY and CDR2 is SVGAGI in the germline V gene. Trimming left V 8 bases short and J 6 bases short, with 16 bases between. This CDR3 has 13 amino acids.

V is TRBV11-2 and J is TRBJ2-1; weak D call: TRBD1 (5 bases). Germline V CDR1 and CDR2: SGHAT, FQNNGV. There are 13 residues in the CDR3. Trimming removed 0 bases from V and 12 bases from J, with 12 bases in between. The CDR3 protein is CASSLDSQGLQFF. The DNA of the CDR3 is TGTGCCAGCAGCTTAGATAGTCAGGGATTGCAGTTCTTC.

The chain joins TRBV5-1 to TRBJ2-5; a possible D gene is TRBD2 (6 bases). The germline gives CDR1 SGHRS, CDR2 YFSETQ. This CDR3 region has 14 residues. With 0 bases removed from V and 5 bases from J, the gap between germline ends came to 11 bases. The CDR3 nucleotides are TGCGCCAGCAGCTTGGTTACTAGCTCGGAGACCCAGTACTTC. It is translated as CASSLVTSSETQYF. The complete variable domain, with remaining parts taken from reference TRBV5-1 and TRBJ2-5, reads KAGVTQTPRYLIKTRGQQVTLSCSPISGHRSVSWYQQTPGQGLQFLFEYFSETQRNKGNFPGRFSGRQFSNSRSEMNVSTLELGDSALYLCASSLVTSSETQYFGPGTRLLVL.

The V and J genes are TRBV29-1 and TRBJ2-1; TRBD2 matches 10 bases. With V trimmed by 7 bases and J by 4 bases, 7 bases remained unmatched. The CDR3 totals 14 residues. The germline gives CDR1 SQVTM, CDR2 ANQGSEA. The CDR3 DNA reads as TGCAGCGGACGGACTAGCGGACAATACAATGAGCAGTTCTTC. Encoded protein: CSGRTSGQYNEQFF.

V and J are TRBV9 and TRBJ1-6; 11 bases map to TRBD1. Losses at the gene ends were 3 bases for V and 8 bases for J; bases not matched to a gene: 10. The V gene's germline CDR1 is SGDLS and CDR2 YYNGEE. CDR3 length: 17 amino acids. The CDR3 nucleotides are TGTGCCAGCAGCGAAGAGCTTCCGGGACAGGGGGATTCACCCCTCCACTTT. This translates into CASSEELPGQGDSPLHF. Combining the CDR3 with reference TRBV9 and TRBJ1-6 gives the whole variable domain DSGVTQTPKHLITATGQRVTLRCSPRSGDLSVYWYQQSLDQGLQFLIQYYNGEERAKGNILERFSAQQFPDLHSELNLSSLELGDSALYFCASSEELPGQGDSPLHFGNGTRLTVT.